Each of the 6 T cell receptor beta chains below was sequenced from the same sample in a study of beta chain features in type 1 diabetes. Regarding the study as a whole: A moderate, significant TCRB CDR3 shortening appeared in type 1 diabetes across four CD4+ subsets.

The authors reverse transcribed all of the isolated RNA, so sequencing captured expressed TCRB transcripts. Here immunoSEQ multiplex PCR was the method, and the copy in TCRdb shows in-frame clones only, minus some. The sample has roughly 220,000 clones, more than 15% seen once. No antigen is known for these receptors. The material sequenced was naive CD4+ T cells from blood. These receptors were obtained from a man aged 25 to 45 with type 1 diabetes.

This clone was observed a few times. The chain uses TRBV7-9 and TRBJ2-3; no clear D gene. Trimming pared 5 bases from V and 0 bases from J, leaving 12 bases between. CDR1 is SEHNR, CDR2 FQNEAQ, per germline (reference sequence). The CDR3 has 15 amino acids. CDR3 amino acids: CASSPKTRSTDTQYF. The CDR3 nucleotides are TGTGCCAGCAGCCCAAAGACTCGAAGCACAGATACGCAGTATTTT.

The chain recombines TRBV5-1 with TRBJ1-1, with unresolved D. V was cut by 3 bases and J by 6 bases, with 9 bases left in between. The V gene's germline CDR1 is SGHRS and CDR2 YFSETQ. There are 12 residues in the CDR3. DNA for the CDR3: TGCGCCAGCAGCTCTGAGGGTGCTGAAGCTTTCTTT. As protein: CASSSEGAEAFF.

The chain couples TRBV29-1 to TRBJ2-3, with D possibly called TRBD1 or TRBD2 (5 bases each). Germline V lookup: CDR1 SQVTM, CDR2 ANQGSEA. This CDR3 has 11 residues. Trimming removed 4 bases at V and 6 bases at J, with 8 bases between. CDR3 DNA: TGCAGCGTTGTCTGGGGGGATACGCAGTATTTT. Its translation is CSVVWGDTQYF.

The chain carries TRBV28 and TRBJ1-1, with a weak D call TRBD1 (6 bases). CDR1 and CDR2 (germline): MDHEN, SYDVKM. CDR3 length: 12 amino acids. Trimming stripped 8 bases from V and 5 bases from J, with 12 bases between. The CDR3 DNA sequence: TGTGCCAGCGAACAGGGTAGGACTGAAGCTTTCTTT. Amino acid sequence: CASEQGRTEAFF.

The chain combines TRBV10-3 with TRBJ2-5; TRBD2 matches at 8 bases. The CDR3 is 16 amino acids. Germline CDR1 reads ENHRY; CDR2 reads SYGVKD. Trimming cost V 3 bases and J 5 bases; bases outside gene matches: 11. In DNA form, the CDR3 reads TGTGCCATCAGTGAACTAGCGGCACGAGTGGGGGAGACCCAGTACTTC. It is translated as CAISELAARVGETQYF.

The chain employs TRBV7-2 and TRBJ2-7; TRBD2 agrees at 11 bases. Per the germline V gene, CDR1 is SGHTA and CDR2 is FQGNSA. Trimming at V came to 2 bases and at J to 1 base, leaving 4 bases not matched to a gene. The CDR3 is 16 residues long. CDR3 sequence: CASSLSRLAGSYEQYF. CDR3 coding DNA: TGTGCCAGCAGCTTAAGCAGACTAGCGGGGTCCTACGAGCAGTACTTC.